Given below is one TCR beta chain in context. Its antigen remains unidentified. The study ran its PCR with 60 Vbeta and 13 Jbeta primers. The assay was immunoSEQ multiplex PCR, and TCRdb's table has in-frame clones only and misses some. The table has around 190,000 clones, roughly four fifths seen once. This sample is drawn from a study of cytomegalovirus exposure and HLA in healthy donors. Whole-study findings and limits: Whilst most TCR sequences proved rare, a subset of public TCRs occurred across many donors. When a later analysis compared HLA-associated TCR beta chains with equally common others, the HLA-associated chains turned out to be more clonally expanded and to have lower generation probabilities. CMV antigen specificity was confirmed in vitro for three CMV-associated chains. Later work found most CMV-associated TCR beta chains apparently HLA-restricted.

Germline V gives CDR1 MDHEN, CDR2 SYDVKM. With 2 bases removed from V and 4 bases from J, the gap between germline ends came to 11 bases. There are 15 residues in the CDR3. The chain employs TRBV28 and TRBJ1-4; D uncertain. Sequencing was done on a sample of PBMCs. The TCR originated in a man aged 25-45 years in good health and CMV-seronegative. The DNA for the CDR3 is TGTGCCAGCAGTTTAAGGCAGGCCCATAATGAAAAACTGTTTTTT. Its translation: CASSLRQAHNEKLFF.